The rows below give T cell receptor beta chains drawn from one sample of a study of post-analysis software for immune sequencing data. TCRdb reprocessed the PCR reads via MiXCR and lists one record per CDR3 protein. The sample records some 800,000 distinct CDR3 sequences, around 42% being singletons. Input material: blood. The origin of the receptors is a girl aged 5-17 years with multiple sclerosis. Both conserved end residues are part of each CDR3. The D gene is left open where the match is weak. The size of a clone is reported for some rows only, either as once, few or many, or as a class for expanded clones.

TRBJ2-7,NA,12,NA,TRBV5-6,TGTGCCAGCAGGATGGGGTCCTACGAGCAGTACTTC,CASRMGSYEQYF
TRBJ1-1,few,11,NA,TRBV29-1,TGCAGCGTTGTTGAGGAAAGGCAAGCTTTCTTT,CSVVEERQAFF
TRBJ2-1,NA,18,TRBD1,TRBV5-1,TGCGCCAGCAGCAGATCCGGGACAGCGAGTAGCTCCTACAATGAGCAGTTCTTC,CASSRSGTASSSYNEQFF
TRBJ1-5,NA,18,TRBD1,TRBV5-5,TGTGCCAGCAGCCCTGGGGACAGGGGGCGGACGGGCAATCAGCCCCAGCATTTT,CASSPGDRGRTGNQPQHF
TRBJ1-2,few,12,NA,TRBV15,TGTGCCACCAGAGGACCGACCTATGGCTACACCTTC,CATRGPTYGYTF
TRBJ2-5,NA,12,NA,TRBV29-1,TGCAGTGGGTCGGGGGCGCGGGAGACCCAGTACTTC,CSGSGARETQYF
TRBJ2-2,few,18,TRBD2,TRBV10-3,TGTACCATCAGTGGGGGACTAGCGGGAGGATCGAACACCGGGGAGCTGTTTTTT,CTISGGLAGGSNTGELFF
TRBJ2-1,NA,16,TRBD1,TRBV7-6,TGTGCCAGCAGCTTAGCCTGGCAGGGGGCCGACAATGAGCAGTTCTTC,CASSLAWQGADNEQFF
TRBJ2-4,NA,18,TRBD2,TRBV24-1,TGTGCAACCCCTCCTAGCGGGAGCGCGGAGAGGGCCAAAAACATTCAGTACTTC,CATPPSGSAERAKNIQYF
TRBJ2-5,NA,15,NA,TRBV13,TGTGCCAGCAGCTTATGGGGCGGATACCAAGAGACCCAGTACTTC,CASSLWGGYQETQYF
TRBJ2-4,few,17,TRBD1,TRBV5-5,TGTGCCAGCAGCTGGGGGGACAGGGCGGATGGGGAAAACATTCAGTACTTC,CASSWGDRADGENIQYF
TRBJ2-1,NA,15,NA,TRBV7-2,TGTGCCAGCAGCTTAGGGCCGGAGAGGTTCCCTGAGCAGTTCTTC,CASSLGPERFPEQFF
TRBJ2-4,few,14,TRBD2,TRBV29-1,TGCAGCGTTGAAGATCGGGGGGACAAAAACATTCAGTACTTC,CSVEDRGDKNIQYF
TRBJ2-7,NA,13,TRBD2,TRBV12-3/TRBV12-4,TGTGCCAGCAAACTAGCGGGAGGGAACGAGCAGTACTTC,CASKLAGGNEQYF
TRBJ2-7,many,13,TRBD1,TRBV11-1,TGTGCCAGCAGCTGGGGACAGGGCTACGAGCAGTACTTC,CASSWGQGYEQYF
TRBJ2-1,NA,16,NA,TRBV10-3,TGTGCCATCAGTGAGCAAAGGGCAGGATCCTACAATGAGCAGTTCTTC,CAISEQRAGSYNEQFF
TRBJ1-4,NA,13,NA,TRBV20-1,TGCAGTGCTCCTCCGGAGGGAAATGAAAAACTGTTTTTT,CSAPPEGNEKLFF
TRBJ2-3,NA,15,NA,TRBV11-2,TGTGCCAGCAGCTCGACGGGACGTCTAGATGAGACGCAGTATTTT,CASSSTGRLDETQYF
TRBJ2-7,NA,13,NA,TRBV11-1,TGTGCCAGCAGCTTAGCGCGTGGAGGAGAGCAGTACTTC,CASSLARGGEQYF
TRBJ2-7,few,12,TRBD1,TRBV12-3/TRBV12-4,TGTGCCAGCACCGACAGGGGCTACGAGCAGTACTTC,CASTDRGYEQYF
TRBJ2-1,NA,16,NA,TRBV7-7,TGTGCTAGCAGCCCAACTATGCGGAGGGGGCTGGATGAGCAGTTCTTC,CASSPTMRRGLDEQFF
TRBJ2-3,few,16,NA,TRBV3-1,TGTGCCAGCAGCCAAGATCTGGTTAGCGGAGCAGATACGCAGTATTTT,CASSQDLVSGADTQYF
TRBJ2-1,NA,15,TRBD2,TRBV5-6,TGTGCCAGCAAGTGGACTAGCGGGCCCTACAATGAGCAGTTCTTC,CASKWTSGPYNEQFF
TRBJ2-4,few,14,NA,TRBV12-3/TRBV12-4,TGTGCCAGCAGTTACGGGGCCGCCAAAAACATTCAGTACTTC,CASSYGAAKNIQYF
TRBJ2-7,once,17,TRBD2,TRBV6-5,TGTGCCAGCAGTTACTTAGATGGGACTAGCGGGACCTACGAGCAGTACTTC,CASSYLDGTSGTYEQYF
TRBJ2-1,few,13,TRBD2,TRBV20-1,TGCAGTGTAAACCGGGACTACGACAATGGGCAGTTCTTC,CSVNRDYDNGQFF
TRBJ2-5,NA,17,TRBD2,TRBV9,TGTGCCAGCAGCACACGGACTAGCGGGGGGGAACAAGAGACCCAGTACTTC,CASSTRTSGGEQETQYF
TRBJ1-1,NA,15,NA,TRBV6-5,TGTGCCAGCAGTCCACGGACAACCATGAACACTGAAGCTTTCTTT,CASSPRTTMNTEAFF
TRBJ2-3,few,17,TRBD2,TRBV12-3/TRBV12-4,TGTGCCAGCAGCTGGACTAGCGGGAGCAATCTCACAGATACGCAGTATTTT,CASSWTSGSNLTDTQYF
TRBJ1-6,few,14,NA,TRBV28,TGTGCCAGCAGATCTGGACAATTTAATTCACCCCTCCACTTT,CASRSGQFNSPLHF
TRBJ2-5,NA,15,TRBD2,TRBV28,TGTGCCAGCAGCGAAGCGGGAGGGTTTGTTAATGAGCAGTACTTC,CASSEAGGFVNEQYF
TRBJ2-5,NA,10,NA,TRBV5-8,TGTGCCAGCAGCTTGTGGACCCAGTACTTC,CASSLWTQYF
TRBJ2-6,NA,16,NA,TRBV7-8,TGTGCCAGCAGCTTAGGGGCCCTCTCTGGGGCCAACGTCCTGACTTTC,CASSLGALSGANVLTF
TRBJ2-1,few,14,TRBD2,TRBV5-1,TGCGCCAGCAGCCAAGGACTCTCTAGCGGCATAGTGTTCTTC,CASSQGLSSGIVFF
TRBJ2-1,NA,13,NA,TRBV3-1,TGTGCCAGCAGCCAAGATACAGGAGATGAGCAGTTCTTC,CASSQDTGDEQFF
TRBJ1-1,NA,14,NA,TRBV28,TGTGCCAGCAGTTTGAGTGGCCCGAGGACTGAAGCTTTCTTT,CASSLSGPRTEAFF
TRBJ1-6,NA,16,NA,TRBV27,TGTGCCAGCAGCTTTCGCCCGGGGGAGCGGAATTCACCCCTCCACTTT,CASSFRPGERNSPLHF
TRBJ2-1,NA,17,TRBD2,TRBV9,TGTGCCAGCAGCGTAGCTCGATTGACTAGCGGGAGGAATGAGCAGTTCTTC,CASSVARLTSGRNEQFF
TRBJ2-1,NA,17,TRBD2,TRBV27,TGTGCCAGCAGTTTTGGGCCAGCGGGAGCGGGCTACAATGAGCAGTTCTTC,CASSFGPAGAGYNEQFF
TRBJ2-3,NA,14,NA,TRBV12-3/TRBV12-4,TGTGCCAGCAGTCCGTCAGGGGACGGGGATACGCAGTATTTT,CASSPSGDGDTQYF
TRBJ1-2,NA,14,NA,TRBV5-6,TGTGCCAGCAGCTTGGAGGGCGCCCCCTATGGCTACACCTTC,CASSLEGAPYGYTF
TRBJ2-1,few,14,TRBD2,TRBV3-1,TGTGCCAGCAGCCATCGAGCGGGATACAATGAGCAGTTCTTC,CASSHRAGYNEQFF
TRBJ2-7,NA,18,TRBD2,TRBV29-1,TGCAGCGTTGAAGGCCCCCTGTCCAGCGGGAGTAAGGACTACGAGCAGTACTTC,CSVEGPLSSGSKDYEQYF
TRBJ2-3,NA,12,TRBD1,TRBV10-3,TGTGCCACTGAGACAGGGGAAGATACGCAGTATTTT,CATETGEDTQYF
TRBJ2-6,NA,18,NA,TRBV7-9,TGTGCCAGCAGCTTGACTACCAGGGACTTCGCTGGGGCCAACGTCCTGACTTTC,CASSLTTRDFAGANVLTF
TRBJ2-7,NA,15,NA,TRBV10-3,TGTGCCATCAGTTCCGGGACCCTAATCAACTACGAGCAGTACTTC,CAISSGTLINYEQYF
TRBJ2-4,NA,14,NA,TRBV7-2,TGTGCCAGCAGCCTCCCCTTAGCCAAAAACATTCAGTACTTC,CASSLPLAKNIQYF
TRBJ2-1,NA,15,TRBD2,TRBV12-3/TRBV12-4,TGTGCCAGCAGTTTCGGGACTAGCGGGAACAATGAGCAGTTCTTC,CASSFGTSGNNEQFF
TRBJ2-7,few,15,TRBD1,TRBV29-1,TGCAGCGTTGCCGGGACAGGGGAAAGGGGCTACGAGCAGTACTTC,CSVAGTGERGYEQYF
TRBJ1-4,NA,15,NA,TRBV6-2/TRBV6-3,TGTGCCAGCAGTTACGTCTGGGCCCTTAATGAAAAACTGTTTTTT,CASSYVWALNEKLFF
TRBJ2-3,NA,15,TRBD2,TRBV29-1,TGCAGCGTTGACGGCCTAGCGGGATGGGTAGATACGCAGTATTTT,CSVDGLAGWVDTQYF
TRBJ2-7,few,15,NA,TRBV4-1,TGCGCCAGCAGCCAAGAGTCAGCGAACGGCCACGAGCAGTACTTC,CASSQESANGHEQYF
TRBJ2-1,NA,18,TRBD2,TRBV5-1,TGCGCCAGCAGCTCGGGACTAGCGGGAGGCTTCTCCTACAATGAGCAGTTCTTC,CASSSGLAGGFSYNEQFF
TRBJ2-7,NA,17,TRBD1,TRBV12-5,TGTGCTAGTGGTTTGCCGTTAACCCGGGACAGCAGCTACGAGCAGTACTTC,CASGLPLTRDSSYEQYF
TRBJ2-5,NA,16,TRBD2,TRBV7-2,TGTGCCAGCAGCGGGCGACTAGCGGGGTACCAAGAGACCCAGTACTTC,CASSGRLAGYQETQYF
TRBJ1-2,few,14,TRBD1,TRBV27,TGTGCCAGCAGGGAAGGGGGCGCTAACTATGGCTACACCTTC,CASREGGANYGYTF
TRBJ2-7,NA,15,NA,TRBV25-1,TGTGCCAGCAGTGAATTGGGGACAATTCCCTACGAGCAGTACTTC,CASSELGTIPYEQYF
TRBJ1-3,NA,13,NA,TRBV30,TGTGCCTGGAACTTCCATGGGAGAAACACCATATATTTT,CAWNFHGRNTIYF
TRBJ2-7,few,13,NA,TRBV2,TGTGCCAGCAGTGCCCAGGACGTCTACGAGCAGTACTTC,CASSAQDVYEQYF
TRBJ2-5,few,12,TRBD1,TRBV12-3/TRBV12-4,TGTGCCAGCAGTTCAAGGACAGGGAAGCAGTACTTC,CASSSRTGKQYF